This T cell receptor (beta chain) was recorded in a study of blood T cell repertoires in COVID-19. Across the whole study: Whether acute or convalescent, the COVID-19 samples came from the United States, Italy and Spain. Sources were T cells, B-cell-depleted T cells, or PBMCs; the material itself was cDNA or gDNA.

The germline V gene has CDR1 LGHDT and CDR2 YNNKEL (reference sequence). V was trimmed by 2 bases and J by 0 bases, leaving 10 bases between them. This CDR3 contains 15 residues. Original processing methods: Nucleated cell counts were estimated from reference gene primer amplification. The data were produced by immunoSEQ multiplex PCR, yet TCRdb's version contains in-frame clones alone and is incomplete. V, J and clone size derive from that table, while D and trimming were established from the DNA sequence. The table lists tens of thousands of clones, about 82% of them singletons. The receptor's source is a man older than 75 with active COVID-19. J is TRBJ1-1 and V is TRBV3-1 (or the pseudogene TRBV3-2), with D possibly being TRBD1 (5 bases). Input material: peripheral blood. The CDR3 reads CASSQLTDMNTEAFF. The CDR3 region has the DNA TGTGCCAGCAGCCAACTGACAGACATGAACACTGAAGCTTTCTTT.